The 21 T cell receptor beta chains in this list originate from one sample, sequenced in a study of T cells in Graves' hyperthyroidism and ophthalmopathy. RNA transcripts provided the source from which TCR beta CDR3 regions were amplified. RT-PCR in the first round (using the HTBI primer set) targeted the TCR CDR3. Via MiXCR, TCRdb re-called the multiplex PCR reads, giving one row per CDR3 protein. Of about 380,000 distinct CDR3 sequences listed, less than 20% are singletons. The source material was blood. The receptors originated from a man aged 18 to 30 with Graves' ophthalmopathy.

The chain is built from TRBV19 and TRBJ1-5; D not certain. The CDR3 is 14 amino acids. Trimming took 5 bases from V and 7 from J, leaving 15 bases between them. Per germline, CDR1 LNHDA and CDR2 SQIVND (reference sequence). CDR3 amino acids: CASSPDTLRQPQHF. The DNA of the CDR3 is TGTGCCAGTAGTCCCGATACCCTCCGGCAGCCCCAGCATTTT.

There are many counts of this clonotype. The V call is TRBV2, the J call TRBJ2-1; 7 nucleotides line up with TRBD1. The J segment lost 7 bases and the V segment lost 6 bases, leaving 18 bases of the junction unmatched. The V gene's germline CDR1 is SNHLY and CDR2 FYNNEI. The CDR3 runs 17 residues. CDR3 nucleotides: TGTGCCAGCAGGGAACCAGGGGGAAGGGTCAGGGCAAATGAGCAGTTCTTC. It is translated as CASREPGGRVRANEQFF.

As to this clonotype: This clone may be a read error of a much larger clone one base away. The gene calls are TRBV7-8 and TRBJ2-7, with D hard to call. The CDR3 runs to 14 residues. Per germline, CDR1 SGHVS and CDR2 FQNEAQ. Here the CDR3 reads CASSLAPPPYEQCF. CDR3 bases: TGTGCCAGCAGCTTAGCCCCACCCCCCTACGAGCAGTGCTTC.

This chain uses TRBV10-1 with TRBJ2-2; 12 nucleotides line up with TRBD2. The ends lost 3 bases at V and 4 bases at J; junction bases unmatched: 3. The CDR3 contains 16 residues. Germline loops: CDR1 WNHNN, CDR2 SYGVQD (reference sequence). CDR3 protein: CASSDPTSGGTGELFF. The DNA of the CDR3 is TGCGCCAGCAGTGATCCGACTAGCGGGGGCACCGGGGAGCTGTTTTTT.

The rearrangement links TRBV24-1 to TRBJ2-5, with 9 bases identical to TRBD2. The CDR3 is 17 residues long. Germline values: CDR1 KGHDR, CDR2 SFDVKD. V lost 1 base, J lost 4 bases, and 9 bases stayed unmatched. CDR3 region: CATSDFMAGGARETQYF. The CDR3 DNA reads TGTGCCACCAGTGATTTTATGGCGGGGGGGGCTCGAGAGACCCAGTACTTC.

This clonotype was detected many times. The V call is TRBV12-3 or TRBV12-4, the J call TRBJ2-3, with 7 bases identical to TRBD2. Trimming at V came to 1 base and at J to 5 bases, leaving 6 bases not matched to a gene. This CDR3 comprises 15 residues. The chain's CDR3 is CASSLGLAFQDTQYF. The CDR3 nucleotides are TGTGCCAGCAGTTTAGGACTAGCCTTCCAAGATACGCAGTATTTT.

The table lists this clonotype with many counts. The chain employs TRBV5-6 and TRBJ2-5, with 8 bases identical to TRBD1. The germline gives CDR1 SGHDT, CDR2 YYEEEE. This CDR3 is 16 amino acids long. J lost 3 bases, V lost 2 bases, and 9 bases had no gene match. CDR3 coding DNA: TGTGCCAGCAGCTTCAACAGGGGGTCGGGTGAAGAGACCCAGTACTTC. This sequence encodes CASSFNRGSGEETQYF.

The chain uses TRBV4-1 and TRBJ2-3, with TRBD2 matching 9 bases. Germline V gives CDR1 MGHRA, CDR2 YSYEKL. The CDR3 is made up of 16 amino acids. J was trimmed by 5 bases and V by 0 bases; bases with no gene match: 6. This CDR3 reads CASSQEGLAVRDTQYF. CDR3 coding DNA: TGCGCCAGCAGCCAAGAGGGACTAGCAGTTAGAGATACGCAGTATTTT.

The chain links TRBV7-6 to TRBJ2-1, with TRBD1 matching over 7 bases. With 4 bases clipped from V and 4 bases from J, the junction kept 7 bases outside the gene matches. Per the germline V gene, CDR1 is SGHVS and CDR2 is FNYEAQ. This CDR3 has 15 residues. In nucleotides, the CDR3 is TGTGCCAGCAGCTACCGGGACAGCCGTTACAATGAGCAGTTCTTC. Translation: CASSYRDSRYNEQFF.

V usage is TRBV7-3 and J usage is TRBJ2-1, with 7 bases aligning to TRBD2. This CDR3 has 14 amino acids. Trimming took 6 bases from V and 5 from J; bases not matched to a gene: 7. Germline V gene lookup returns CDR1 SGHTA and CDR2 FQGTGA. The CDR3 reads CASSSRRGDNEQFF. The CDR3, as DNA: TGTGCCAGCAGTTCCCGACGGGGGGACAATGAGCAGTTCTTC.

This clonotype was picked up many times. The CDR3 region has the DNA TGTGCCAGCAGTCAGACCCCTGAAGCTTTCTTT. This codes for CASSQTPEAFF. This chain connects TRBV2 to TRBJ1-1; D not certain. Germline V CDR1 and CDR2: SNHLY, FYNNEI. The CDR3 is 11 amino acids. V lost 5 bases and J 6 bases, leaving 7 bases between the germline ends.

This clonotype was seen a handful of times. V gene TRBV7-3 combines with J gene TRBJ2-3; possible D gene TRBD2, 5 bases. This CDR3 spans 13 amino acids. V gave up 5 bases and J gave up 3 bases, with 9 bases separating them. Germline CDR1 and CDR2: SGHTA and FQGTGA. CDR3 loop: CASSRDWTDTQYF. DNA of the CDR3: TGTGCCAGCAGCCGGGATTGGACAGATACGCAGTATTTT.

This clonotype was seen a handful of times. This chain uses TRBV4-2 with TRBJ1-5, with TRBD1 matching over 9 bases. V trimming: 0 bases; J trimming: 9 bases; junction bases outside the gene matches: 6. This CDR3 has 15 residues. The germline CDR1 and CDR2 sequences are LGHNA and YNFKEQ. The CDR3 here is CASSQDGTGTWPQHF. The CDR3 nucleotides are TGTGCCAGCAGCCAAGACGGGACAGGGACGTGGCCCCAGCATTTT.

This clonotype was seen only a few times. This chain joins TRBV14 and TRBJ1-6; TRBD1 matches 7 bases. J lost 3 bases, V lost 0 bases, and 2 bases had no gene match. The CDR3 totals 16 residues. The germline V gene encodes CDR1 SGHDN and CDR2 FVKESK. The CDR3 DNA follows: TGTGCCAGCAGCCAAGAAAGACAGGGCTATAATTCACCCCTCCACTTT. Translation gives CASSQERQGYNSPLHF.

Concerning this clonotype itself: Compared with germline, one end of the junction differs, possibly owing to a read error. This chain links TRBV5-1 with TRBJ2-3; TRBD1 aligns across 7 bases. The CDR3 contains 14 residues. CDR1 and CDR2 from the germline V gene are SGHRS and YFSETQ. CDR3 bases: TGCGCCGGCAGCTTGGCCAGGGGGATAGATACGCAGTATTTT. Translating it yields CAGSLARGIDTQYF.

This clonotype was observed a few times. The chain couples TRBV19 to TRBJ1-5, with 7 bases matching TRBD1. The CDR3 runs 15 residues. Germline V lookup: CDR1 LNHDA, CDR2 SQIVND (reference sequence). The J segment lost 0 bases and the V segment lost 10 bases, leaving 9 bases of the junction unmatched. The DNA of the CDR3 is TGTGCCACCTCGGACAGGTCCCTTAGCAATCAGCCCCAGCATTTT. Protein: CATSDRSLSNQPQHF.

This clonotype has just a few counts. This chain links TRBV7-2 with TRBJ2-1, with TRBD2 matching over 11 bases. The CDR3 has 15 residues. J was trimmed by 8 bases and V by 4 bases; bases with no gene match: 7. Germline CDR1 SGHTA, CDR2 FQGNSA. In DNA form, the CDR3 reads TGTGCCAGCAGCTCAGTAGCGGGGGGGCCCGATGAGCAGTTCTTC. It translates to CASSSVAGGPDEQFF.

The chain uses TRBV5-1 and TRBJ2-2; 8 bases agree with TRBD1. V was pared by 3 bases and J by 1 base, with 2 bases of the junction left unmatched. CDR3 length: 15 amino acids. The V gene's germline CDR1 is SGHRS and CDR2 YFSETQ. This CDR3 reads CASSSGTGNTGELFF. The CDR3 DNA is TGCGCCAGCAGCTCCGGGACAGGGAACACCGGGGAGCTGTTTTTT.

This rearrangement joins TRBV12-3 or TRBV12-4 to TRBJ2-1, with D perhaps TRBD1 (5 bases). V was trimmed by 11 bases and J by 4 bases, leaving 9 bases between them. The CDR3 extends over 11 amino acids. CDR3: CAAGYYNEQFF. CDR3 coding DNA: TGTGCCGCAGGGTATTACAATGAGCAGTTCTTC.

This clonotype has ten or more counts. The chain is built from TRBV20-1 and TRBJ2-3; D call uncertain. Germline V gene lookup returns CDR1 DFQATT and CDR2 SNEGSKA (reference sequence). Trimming left V 8 bases short and J 0 bases short, with 12 bases between. The CDR3 spans 13 residues. CDR3 nucleotide sequence: TGCAGTCCTTCTCACGCCAGCACAGATACGCAGTATTTT. Protein: CSPSHASTDTQYF.

This clonotype was recorded a few times. The chain couples TRBV6-1 to TRBJ2-3, with D perhaps TRBD2 (5 bases). The CDR3 extends over 14 amino acids. V was pared by 7 bases and J by 0 bases, with 11 bases between. CDR1 is MNHNS, CDR2 SASEGT, per germline. CDR3 nucleotides: TGTGCCAGCATTGGGCGGGCTAGCACAGATACGCAGTATTTT. Protein: CASIGRASTDTQYF.